This T cell receptor beta chain derives from a study of blood T cells in healthy people across ages. Study conclusions and caveats: Long-lived donors exceeded aged donors in naive CD4+ cells and diversity. Since the PBMCs were unsorted, naive and antigen-experienced cells could not be conclusively compared.

Note on this clonotype: Its antigen is currently unknown.

Using a J-beta primer mix together with a sample-barcoded 5' primer, a second PCR was run for about 6 to 11 cycles. No fewer than 3 million CDR3-containing paired-end reads came from each sample. Each CDR3 protein is one row after TCRdb ran MiXCR on the 5' RACE reads. The repertoire holds some 760,000 distinct CDR3 sequences, with 20% to 30% as singletons. The CDR3 extends over 14 amino acids. Looked up from germline, CDR1 is SQVTM and CDR2 is ANQGSEA. Trimming removed 1 base at V and 7 bases at J, with 17 bases between. These records were also assigned to another study, of T cells of mothers and their children. That study adds: In related and unrelated pairs alike, thymic selection shapes TCR recombination output, with inherited differences minor.

Source material: blood. V gene TRBV29-1 combines with J gene TRBJ2-7; either TRBD1 or TRBD2 may supply D (5 bases each). The sequence was collected from a boy aged 5-17 years in good health. The DNA of the CDR3 is TGCAGCGTTGAAGGACAGAGGGGTAGAGGAGAGCAGTACTTC. Translated, it gives CSVEGQRGRGEQYF.